This is a list of T cell receptor beta chains from one sample in a study of blood T cell repertoires in COVID-19. Sequenced by immunoSEQ multiplex PCR; TCRdb stores in-frame clones only, minus some. Here the sample spans 150,000 to 250,000 clones, 82% being singletons. Source material: PBMCs or T cells enriched from blood (not recorded which). The source of these receptors is a man in his forties who had recovered from COVID-19. The CDR3 runs from the conserved cysteine through the conserved F or W. The D gene is left open where the match is weak. The size field is filled for only some rows; it gives once, few, many or a size class.

len: 14
v_gene: TRBV10-3
d_gene: NA
abundance: NA
j_gene: TRBJ1-5
CDR3aa: CATAGDVGNQPQHF
CDR3nt: TGTGCCACCGCGGGGGACGTCGGCAATCAGCCCCAGCATTTT

len: 13
v_gene: TRBV12-5
d_gene: NA
abundance: NA
j_gene: TRBJ1-5
CDR3aa: CASQGEGNQPQHF
CDR3nt: TGTGCTAGTCAGGGTGAAGGCAATCAGCCCCAGCATTTT

len: 13
v_gene: TRBV29-1
d_gene: NA
abundance: NA
j_gene: TRBJ2-3
CDR3aa: CSVGGGSGYTQYF
CDR3nt: TGCAGCGTTGGAGGAGGTAGCGGATATACGCAGTATTTT

len: 13
v_gene: TRBV6-5
d_gene: NA
abundance: NA
j_gene: TRBJ1-1
CDR3aa: CASSSGVVTEAFF
CDR3nt: TGTGCCAGCAGTTCAGGGGTGGTCACTGAAGCTTTCTTT

len: 14
v_gene: TRBV9
d_gene: TRBD2
abundance: NA
j_gene: TRBJ2-1
CDR3aa: CASSHGLDDNEQFF
CDR3nt: TGTGCCAGCAGCCACGGACTAGACGACAATGAGCAGTTCTTC

len: 15
v_gene: TRBV29-1
d_gene: NA
abundance: NA
j_gene: TRBJ1-2
CDR3aa: CSVDGPVKSNYGYTF
CDR3nt: TGCAGCGTTGATGGCCCCGTAAAGTCTAACTATGGCTACACCTTC

len: 14
v_gene: TRBV6-2/TRBV6-3
d_gene: NA
abundance: NA
j_gene: TRBJ2-5
CDR3aa: CASTPDSQGETQYF
CDR3nt: TGTGCCAGCACCCCCGACTCTCAGGGGGAGACCCAGTACTTC

len: 14
v_gene: TRBV18
d_gene: NA
abundance: NA
j_gene: TRBJ2-7
CDR3aa: CASSPRTEPYEQYF
CDR3nt: TGTGCCAGCTCACCGAGGACAGAACCCTACGAGCAGTACTTC

len: 16
v_gene: TRBV7-8
d_gene: TRBD2
abundance: once
j_gene: TRBJ2-3
CDR3aa: CASSRGYGGGTDTQYF
CDR3nt: TGTGCCAGCAGCCGAGGCTACGGGGGGGGGACAGATACGCAGTATTTT

len: 14
v_gene: TRBV27
d_gene: NA
abundance: NA
j_gene: TRBJ1-2
CDR3aa: CASRALGEADGYTF
CDR3nt: TGTGCCAGCAGGGCGCTCGGGGAGGCCGATGGCTACACCTTC

len: 14
v_gene: TRBV11-2
d_gene: NA
abundance: few
j_gene: TRBJ1-6
CDR3aa: CASSLVGQSSPLHF
CDR3nt: TGTGCCAGCAGCTTGGTAGGACAGAGTTCACCCCTCCACTTT

len: 15
v_gene: TRBV5-1
d_gene: TRBD1
abundance: NA
j_gene: TRBJ1-2
CDR3aa: CASSSTGGQLFVGTF
CDR3nt: TGCGCCAGCAGCAGTACAGGGGGCCAACTATTTGTGGGGACCTTC

len: 16
v_gene: TRBV28
d_gene: TRBD2
abundance: NA
j_gene: TRBJ2-3
CDR3aa: CASSPASGIDGDTQYF
CDR3nt: TGTGCCAGCAGTCCAGCGAGCGGGATAGACGGAGATACGCAGTATTTT

len: 17
v_gene: TRBV27
d_gene: TRBD1
abundance: NA
j_gene: TRBJ1-2
CDR3aa: CASSLSGQLGTGVGYTF
CDR3nt: TGTGCCAGCAGTTTATCGGGGCAACTCGGGACAGGGGTTGGCTACACCTTC

len: 18
v_gene: TRBV28
d_gene: TRBD1
abundance: NA
j_gene: TRBJ1-6
CDR3aa: CASMRGAGTGSYNSPLHF
CDR3nt: TGTGCCTCAATGCGGGGGGCCGGGACAGGGTCCTATAATTCACCCCTCCACTTT

len: 17
v_gene: TRBV7-9
d_gene: TRBD2
abundance: NA
j_gene: TRBJ2-5
CDR3aa: CASYPKAGGPKGETQYF
CDR3nt: TGTGCCAGCTACCCCAAAGCGGGAGGGCCTAAAGGAGAGACCCAGTACTTC

len: 13
v_gene: TRBV7-2
d_gene: NA
abundance: NA
j_gene: TRBJ2-7
CDR3aa: CASSLGRAYEQYF
CDR3nt: TGTGCCAGCAGCTTAGGGAGAGCCTACGAGCAGTACTTC

len: 12
v_gene: TRBV9
d_gene: NA
abundance: NA
j_gene: TRBJ2-3
CDR3aa: CASSVDRETQYF
CDR3nt: TGTGCCAGCAGCGTAGACCGAGAAACGCAGTATTTT